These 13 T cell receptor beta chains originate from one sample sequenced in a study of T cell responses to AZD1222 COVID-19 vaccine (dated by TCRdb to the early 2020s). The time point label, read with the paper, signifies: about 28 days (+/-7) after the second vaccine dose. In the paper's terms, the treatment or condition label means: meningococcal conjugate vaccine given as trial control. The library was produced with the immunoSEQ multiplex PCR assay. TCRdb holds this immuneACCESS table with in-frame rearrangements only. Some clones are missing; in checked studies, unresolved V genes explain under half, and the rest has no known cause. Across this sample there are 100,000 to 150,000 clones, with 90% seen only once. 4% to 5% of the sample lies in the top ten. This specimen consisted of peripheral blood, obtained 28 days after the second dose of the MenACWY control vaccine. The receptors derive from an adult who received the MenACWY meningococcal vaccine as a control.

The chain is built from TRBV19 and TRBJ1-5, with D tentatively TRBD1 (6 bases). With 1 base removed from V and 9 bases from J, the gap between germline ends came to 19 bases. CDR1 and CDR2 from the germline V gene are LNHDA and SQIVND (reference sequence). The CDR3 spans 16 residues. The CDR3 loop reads CASSIVGQRHGRPQHF. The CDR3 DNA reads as TGTGCCAGTAGTATAGTAGGACAGCGACACGGTCGGCCCCAGCATTTT.

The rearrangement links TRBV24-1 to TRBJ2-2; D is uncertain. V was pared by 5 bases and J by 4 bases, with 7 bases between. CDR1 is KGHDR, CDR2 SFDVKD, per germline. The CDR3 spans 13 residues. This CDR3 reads CATSVSGTGELFF. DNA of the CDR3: TGTGCCACCAGTGTTAGTGGCACCGGGGAGCTGTTTTTT.

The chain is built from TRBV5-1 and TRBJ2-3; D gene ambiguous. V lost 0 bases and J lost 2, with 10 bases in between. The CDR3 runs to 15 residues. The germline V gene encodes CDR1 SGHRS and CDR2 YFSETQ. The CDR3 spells CASSLVGGSTDTQYF. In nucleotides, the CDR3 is TGCGCCAGCAGCTTGGTAGGCGGATCCACAGATACGCAGTATTTT.

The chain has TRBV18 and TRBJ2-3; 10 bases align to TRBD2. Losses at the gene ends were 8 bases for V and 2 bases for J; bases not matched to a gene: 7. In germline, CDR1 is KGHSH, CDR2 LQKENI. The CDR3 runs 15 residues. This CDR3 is CASTILAGDTDTQYF. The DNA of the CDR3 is TGTGCCAGCACCATTCTAGCGGGGGACACAGATACGCAGTATTTT.

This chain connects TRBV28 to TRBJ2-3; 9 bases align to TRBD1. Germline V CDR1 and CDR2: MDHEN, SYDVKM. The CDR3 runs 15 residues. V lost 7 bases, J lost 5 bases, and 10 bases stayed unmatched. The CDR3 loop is CASTLGQGHRDTQYF. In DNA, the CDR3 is TGTGCCAGCACCCTTGGACAGGGGCACCGAGATACGCAGTATTTT.

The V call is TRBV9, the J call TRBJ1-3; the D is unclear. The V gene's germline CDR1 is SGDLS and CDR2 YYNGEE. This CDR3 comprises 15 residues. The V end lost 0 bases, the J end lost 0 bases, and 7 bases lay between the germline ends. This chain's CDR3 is CASSVGSGSGNTIYF. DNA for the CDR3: TGTGCCAGCAGCGTAGGTTCGGGCTCTGGAAACACCATATATTTT.

CDR3 sequence reads: CASSLSERQETQYF. In nucleotides, the CDR3 is TGTGCCAGCAGCTTGTCGGAGCGGCAAGAGACCCAGTACTTC. This chain joins TRBV5-6 and TRBJ2-5; D is perhaps TRBD2 (5 bases). Germline V lookup: CDR1 SGHDT, CDR2 YYEEEE. Trimming left V 1 base short and J 2 bases short, with 9 bases between. The CDR3 contains 14 residues.

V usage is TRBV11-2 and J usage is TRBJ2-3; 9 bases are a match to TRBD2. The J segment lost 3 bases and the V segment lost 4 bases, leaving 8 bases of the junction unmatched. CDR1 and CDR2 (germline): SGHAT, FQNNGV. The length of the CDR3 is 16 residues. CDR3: CASSSNSGGRTDTQYF. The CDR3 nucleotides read TGTGCCAGCAGCTCTAATAGCGGGGGCCGAACAGATACGCAGTATTTT.

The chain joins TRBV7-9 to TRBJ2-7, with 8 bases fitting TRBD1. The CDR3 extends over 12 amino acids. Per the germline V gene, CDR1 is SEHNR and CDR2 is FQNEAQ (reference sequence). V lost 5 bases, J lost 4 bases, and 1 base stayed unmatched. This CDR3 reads CASSTGGYEQYV. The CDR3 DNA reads TGTGCCAGCAGCACAGGGGGTTACGAGCAGTACGTC.

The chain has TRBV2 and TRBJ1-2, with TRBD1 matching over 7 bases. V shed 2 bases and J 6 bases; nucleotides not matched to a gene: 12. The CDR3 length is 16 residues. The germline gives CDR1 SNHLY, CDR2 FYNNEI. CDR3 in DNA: TGTGCCAGCAGTGAAAGGTGGGACAGCGGCGAACATGGCTACACCTTC. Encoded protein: CASSERWDSGEHGYTF.

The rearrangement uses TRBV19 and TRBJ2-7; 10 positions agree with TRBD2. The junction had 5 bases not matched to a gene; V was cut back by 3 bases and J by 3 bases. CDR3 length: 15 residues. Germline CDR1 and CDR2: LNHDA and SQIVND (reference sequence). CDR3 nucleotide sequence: TGTGCCAGTAGTATTACGGCTAGCGGGAGCTACGAGCAGTACTTC. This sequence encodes CASSITASGSYEQYF.

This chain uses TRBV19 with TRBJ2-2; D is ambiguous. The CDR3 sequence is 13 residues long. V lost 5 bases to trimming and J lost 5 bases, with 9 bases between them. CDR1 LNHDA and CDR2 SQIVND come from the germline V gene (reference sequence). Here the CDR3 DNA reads TGTGCCAGTAGTCAACAGAGAACCGGGGAGCTGTTTTTT. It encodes CASSQQRTGELFF.

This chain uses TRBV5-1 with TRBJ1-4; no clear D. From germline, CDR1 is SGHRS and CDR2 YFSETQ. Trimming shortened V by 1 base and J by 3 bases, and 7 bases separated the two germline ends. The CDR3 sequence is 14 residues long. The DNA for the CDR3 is TGCGCCAGCAGCTTGTTTAGTCCTAATGAAAAACTGTTTTTT. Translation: CASSLFSPNEKLFF.